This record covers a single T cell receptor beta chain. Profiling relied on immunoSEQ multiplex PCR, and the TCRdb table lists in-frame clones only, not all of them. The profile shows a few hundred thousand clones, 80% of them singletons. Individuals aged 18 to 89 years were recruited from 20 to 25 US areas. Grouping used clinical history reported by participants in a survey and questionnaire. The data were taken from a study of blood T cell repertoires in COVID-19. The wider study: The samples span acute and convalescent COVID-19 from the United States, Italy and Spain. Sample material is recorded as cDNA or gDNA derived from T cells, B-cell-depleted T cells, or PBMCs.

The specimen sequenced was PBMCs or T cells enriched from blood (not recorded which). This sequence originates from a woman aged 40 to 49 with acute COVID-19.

The CDR3, as DNA: TGTGCTAGTCAGGGGGTGAGGACGCAGTATTTT. Its protein product is CASQGVRTQYF. The J gene is TRBJ2-3, the V gene TRBV12-5, with 7 bases identical to TRBD1. J gave up 9 bases and V 8 bases, and 5 bases lay outside the gene matches. The CDR3 sequence is 11 residues long. Looked up from germline, CDR1 is LGHNT and CDR2 is FRNRAP.